Shown below are 30 T cell receptor beta chains from a single sample sequenced in a study of blood T cell repertoires in COVID-19. Profiling relied on immunoSEQ multiplex PCR, and the TCRdb table lists in-frame clones only, not all of them. This table has some 200,000 clones, less than 85% appearing once. Sequenced input: peripheral blood. The source is a woman aged 70 to 79 with acute or convalescent COVID-19.

CDR3 nucleotide sequence: TGTGCCACCAGGTACGGGGGGAGTCAGCCCCAGCATTTT. This gives the protein CATRYGGSQPQHF. V gene TRBV6-2 or TRBV6-3 combines with J gene TRBJ1-5, with D possibly matching TRBD1 (5 bases). The CDR3 has 13 amino acids. Deletions cut 10 bases from V and 6 bases from J, with 16 bases between. Germline loops: CDR1 MNHEY, CDR2 SVGEGT.

This clone was observed a few times. J is TRBJ2-1 and V is TRBV7-8; D is unclear. The CDR3 is 14 residues long. Trimming cost V 1 base and J 9 bases, with 13 bases left between them. Germline V gene sequence: CDR1 SGHVS, CDR2 FQNEAQ. The CDR3 is CASSLVAGQSEQFF. The CDR3 bases are TGTGCCAGCAGCTTAGTGGCAGGCCAAAGTGAGCAGTTCTTC.

The chain links TRBV6-5 to TRBJ2-7; D gene uncertain. The germline gives CDR1 MNHEY, CDR2 SVGAGI. The V gene lost 4 bases and the J gene lost 2 bases, with 6 bases spanning the gap. CDR3 length: 12 amino acids. CDR3 amino acids: CASSLGTYEQYF. DNA for the CDR3: TGTGCCAGCAGTTTGGGCACCTACGAGCAGTACTTC.

V is TRBV4-2 and J is TRBJ2-2, with D possibly TRBD1 on 6 matching bases. The germline V and J ends were trimmed by 3 bases and 0 bases, with 20 bases remaining between them. This CDR3 is 19 amino acids long. Germline V lookup: CDR1 LGHNA, CDR2 YNFKEQ. The CDR3 is CASSHAGWKQGTNTGELFF. In DNA, the CDR3 is TGTGCCAGCAGCCACGCCGGCTGGAAGCAGGGGACGAACACCGGGGAGCTGTTTTTT.

In DNA, the CDR3 is TGTGCCAGCAGCTTGGCGGGACAGAGTACTGAAAAACTGTTTTTT. Translation: CASSLAGQSTEKLFF. V gene TRBV5-6 combines with J gene TRBJ1-4; TRBD1 matches 7 bases. The ends lost 0 bases at V and 7 bases at J; junction bases unmatched: 6. Per the germline V gene, CDR1 is SGHDT and CDR2 is YYEEEE. The CDR3 has 15 residues.

This sequence joins TRBV27 and TRBJ2-7, with 8 bases identical to TRBD2. With V trimmed by 4 bases and J by 5 bases, 22 bases remained unmatched. The CDR3 runs 19 residues. From germline, CDR1 is MNHEY and CDR2 SMNVEV (reference sequence). The CDR3 reads CASSSRSGSWREVLHEQYF. The CDR3 DNA is TGTGCCAGCAGTTCAAGGAGCGGGAGCTGGCGGGAGGTTTTACACGAGCAGTACTTC.

The chain carries TRBV19 and TRBJ1-2, with 7 bases lining up with TRBD1. With 7 bases clipped from V and 0 bases from J, the junction kept 11 bases outside the gene matches. Germline CDR1 reads LNHDA; CDR2 reads SQIVND (reference sequence). The CDR3 length is 16 residues. CDR3 coding DNA: TGTGCCAGTATCCGTGGGACAGCTGCTTCTAACTATGGCTACACCTTC. Its translation: CASIRGTAASNYGYTF.

The chain combines TRBV18 with TRBJ1-2, with a weak D call TRBD1 (5 bases). With 6 bases removed from V and 4 bases from J, the gap between germline ends came to 15 bases. The V gene's germline CDR1 is KGHSH and CDR2 LQKENI. The CDR3 extends over 14 amino acids. CDR3 DNA sequence: TGTGCCAGCTCTCCCCGGGGGAGCTCCTATGGCTACACCTTC. It codes for CASSPRGSSYGYTF.

DNA of the CDR3: TGTGCCATCAGTGGGGACAGTAGCACAGATACGCAGTATTTT. This codes for CAISGDSSTDTQYF. The chain has TRBV10-3 and TRBJ2-3; 7 bases map to TRBD1. The CDR3 length is 14 residues. V dropped 4 bases and J dropped 0; count of bases not matched to a gene: 1. Germline V gene lookup returns CDR1 ENHRY and CDR2 SYGVKD.

The rearrangement links TRBV9 to TRBJ2-1, with 10 bases lining up with TRBD2. This CDR3 has 15 residues. Germline lookup yields CDR1 SGDLS and CDR2 YYNGEE. After removal of 5 bases from V and 4 bases from J, the junction contained 6 bases not matched to a gene. The CDR3 spells CASSSSGSEYNEQFF. CDR3 DNA sequence: TGTGCCAGCAGTTCTAGCGGGAGTGAGTACAATGAGCAGTTCTTC.

The chain links TRBV10-3 to TRBJ1-6; weak D call: TRBD1 (5 bases). Trimming took 3 bases from V and 8 from J, leaving 17 bases between them. Germline lookup yields CDR1 ENHRY and CDR2 SYGVKD. The CDR3 length is 16 residues. CDR3 DNA: TGTGCCATCAGTGACCCTACGGGGGGTTTAGATTCACCCCTCCACTTT. Amino acids: CAISDPTGGLDSPLHF.

This chain uses TRBV2 with TRBJ1-5; no firm D call. Per germline, CDR1 SNHLY and CDR2 FYNNEI. The CDR3 extends over 15 amino acids. Deletions cut 2 bases from V and 0 bases from J, with 8 bases between. CDR3 protein: CASSESHSSNQPQHF. The CDR3 DNA follows: TGTGCCAGCAGTGAAAGTCACAGTAGCAATCAGCCCCAGCATTTT.

This chain uses TRBV12-5 with TRBJ1-1, with TRBD1 as a possible D gene (6 bases). V was clipped by 6 bases and J by 2 bases, with 13 bases between them. CDR1 is LGHNT and CDR2 is FRNRAP in the germline V gene. This CDR3 region has 14 residues. The CDR3 sequence is CASGKGGTNTEAFF. The CDR3 nucleotides are TGTGCTAGTGGAAAAGGGGGAACCAACACTGAAGCTTTCTTT.

The rearrangement joins TRBV7-3 to TRBJ2-1; 12 positions agree with TRBD2. V lost 5 bases and J lost 4; bases outside the gene matches: 6. This CDR3 comprises 16 residues. Germline CDR1 is SGHTA and CDR2 is FQGTGA. The CDR3 is CASSSTSGRPYNEQFF. DNA for the CDR3: TGTGCCAGCAGCAGTACTAGCGGGAGGCCTTACAATGAGCAGTTCTTC. Variable domain in full (rest from reference TRBV7-3 and TRBJ2-1): GAGVSQTPSNKVTEKGKYVELRCDPISGHTALYWYRQSLGQGPEFLIYFQGTGAADDSGLPNDRFFAVRPEGSVSTLKIQRTERGDSAVYLCASSSTSGRPYNEQFFGPGTRLTVL.

The rearrangement links TRBV14 to TRBJ1-2; D gene uncertain. Trimming pared 1 base from V and 2 bases from J, leaving 5 bases between. The CDR3 is 13 amino acids. Looked up from germline, CDR1 is SGHDN and CDR2 is FVKESK. The CDR3 nucleotides are TGTGCCAGCAGCCAAGGAGCGAACTATGGCTACACCTTC. Its translation is CASSQGANYGYTF.

The rearrangement links TRBV28 to TRBJ2-3; 16 bases are shared with TRBD2. CDR1 is MDHEN, CDR2 SYDVKM, per germline. J gave up 3 bases and V 6 bases, and 9 bases lay outside the gene matches. CDR3 length: 18 amino acids. DNA for the CDR3: TGTGCCAGCAGGGGAAAGGGACTAGCGGGAGGGCGTACAGATACGCAGTATTTT. Translation: CASRGKGLAGGRTDTQYF. Using reference TRBV28 and TRBJ2-3 for the parts outside the CDR3, the full variable domain is DVKVTQSSRYLVKRTGEKVFLECVQDMDHENMFWYRQDPGLGLRLIYFSYDVKMKEKGDIPEGYSVSREKKERFSLILESASTNQTSMYLCASRGKGLAGGRTDTQYFGPGTRLTVL.

This clone was counted once. The chain recombines TRBV29-1 with TRBJ2-5; perhaps TRBD2 as D (5 bases). Between the trimmed V and J ends, which lost 4 bases and 3 bases, there was a span of 6 bases. This CDR3 spans 11 amino acids. Germline V lookup: CDR1 SQVTM, CDR2 ANQGSEA. The CDR3 sequence is CSVGGEETQYF. CDR3 sequence (DNA): TGCAGCGTTGGGGGAGAAGAGACCCAGTACTTC.

V and J are TRBV2 and TRBJ1-1, with 8 bases identical to TRBD1. V was clipped by 5 bases and J by 14 bases; unmatched bases: 16. Germline lookup yields CDR1 SNHLY and CDR2 FYNNEI. The CDR3 is made up of 14 amino acids. The CDR3 coding sequence is TGTGCCAGCAGTCACGGACAGGGAATACTGAAGCTATTCTTT. Residues: CASSHGQGILKLFF.

The rearrangement uses TRBV7-2 and TRBJ1-6; TRBD1 is a possible D gene (5 bases). This CDR3 contains 15 residues. The germline CDR1 and CDR2 sequences are SGHTA and FQGNSA. The V end lost 4 bases, the J end lost 10 bases, and 17 bases lay between the germline ends. The CDR3 spells CASSSPVGPGSPLHF. The CDR3 DNA follows: TGTGCCAGCAGCTCCCCCGTGGGGCCGGGCTCACCCCTCCACTTT.

V and J are TRBV3-1 (or the pseudogene TRBV3-2) and TRBJ2-5; maybe TRBD1 (6 bases). CDR1 and CDR2 (germline): LGHDT, YNNKEL (reference sequence). V was pared by 3 bases and J by 2 bases, with 10 bases between. The CDR3 spans 14 residues. The CDR3 sequence: CASSHWQGQETQYF. CDR3 sequence (DNA): TGTGCCAGCAGCCACTGGCAGGGGCAAGAGACCCAGTACTTC.

This chain connects TRBV15 to TRBJ2-1; 8 bases match TRBD2. Germline-derived CDR1 and CDR2 are LNHNV and YYDKDF (reference sequence). With V trimmed by 0 bases and J by 9 bases, 4 bases remained unmatched. The CDR3 is made up of 14 amino acids. The CDR3 sequence is CATSRDGLAAEQFF. The CDR3 nucleotides read TGTGCCACCAGCAGAGATGGACTAGCTGCTGAGCAGTTCTTC. Combining the CDR3 with reference TRBV15 and TRBJ2-1 gives the whole variable domain DAMVIQNPRYQVTQFGKPVTLSCSQTLNHNVMYWYQQKSSQAPKLLFHYYDKDFNNEADTPDNFQSRRPNTSFCFLDIRSPGLGDTAMYLCATSRDGLAAEQFFGPGTRLTVL.

The rearrangement joins TRBV7-2 to TRBJ2-1; maybe TRBD1 (6 bases). The V and J ends lost 5 bases and 7 bases respectively, with 15 bases between them. The CDR3 length is 14 residues. CDR1 and CDR2 from the germline V gene are SGHTA and FQGNSA. This CDR3 is CASSPYRVQNEQFF. The CDR3 DNA follows: TGTGCCAGCAGCCCCTACAGGGTTCAGAATGAGCAGTTCTTC.

The chain couples TRBV28 to TRBJ1-5; no definite D call. CDR3 size: 16 residues. Germline loops: CDR1 MDHEN, CDR2 SYDVKM. V lost 9 bases to trimming and J lost 0 bases, with 18 bases between them. The CDR3 coding sequence is TGTGCCAGTACGGTGATTCCGTATGTTAGCAATCAGCCCCAGCATTTT. It yields the protein CASTVIPYVSNQPQHF.

V gene TRBV3-1 (or the pseudogene TRBV3-2) combines with J gene TRBJ2-2; 9 bases are shared with TRBD1. V lost 1 base and J lost 1; bases outside the gene matches: 4. This CDR3 has 17 residues. Looked up from germline, CDR1 is LGHDT and CDR2 is YNNKEL (reference sequence). CDR3 coding DNA: TGTGCCAGCAGCCAAGGAGGGACAGGGTTGAACACCGGGGAGCTGTTTTTT. Encoded protein: CASSQGGTGLNTGELFF.

This clone showed up just once. In DNA, the CDR3 is TGTGCCAGCAGCTTGGGCAGGGGGGACTATGGCTACACCTTC. This encodes CASSLGRGDYGYTF. V usage is TRBV5-5 and J usage is TRBJ1-2; 7 nucleotides line up with TRBD1. This CDR3 has 14 residues. Germline loops: CDR1 SGHKS, CDR2 YYEKEE (reference sequence). V gave up 0 bases and J gave up 3 bases; unmatched junction bases: 2.

The chain employs TRBV19 and TRBJ1-4; D is perhaps TRBD1 (5 bases). V shed 7 bases and J shed 4 bases, with 16 bases lying between them. This CDR3 comprises 15 residues. Germline V CDR1 and CDR2: LNHDA, SQIVND (reference sequence). The CDR3 protein is CASTDIGAVNEKLFF. The CDR3 nucleotides read TGTGCCAGTACCGATATAGGGGCAGTTAATGAAAAACTGTTTTTT.

This clone has more than one count but fewer than ten. V gene TRBV5-8 combines with J gene TRBJ1-2; 8 bases map to TRBD1. V lost 4 bases, J lost 9 bases, and 5 bases stayed unmatched. The CDR3 length is 12 residues. CDR1 is SGHTS, CDR2 YDEGEE, per germline. The CDR3 loop is CASSRDRRSYTF. In nucleotides, the CDR3 is TGTGCCAGCAGCCGGGACAGGAGGAGCTACACCTTC.

This clone was observed a handful of times. V is TRBV6-6 and J is TRBJ1-1; TRBD1 might be the D (6 bases). The CDR3 extends over 12 amino acids. V lost 6 bases and J 10 bases, leaving 15 bases between the germline ends. Per germline, CDR1 MNHNY and CDR2 SVGAGI (reference sequence). DNA of the CDR3: TGTGCCAGCAGCCAACAGGGCTCTTCAGCTTTCTTT. The encoded protein is CASSQQGSSAFF.

V usage is TRBV6-5 and J usage is TRBJ1-5, with 7 bases lining up with TRBD1. Germline loops: CDR1 MNHEY, CDR2 SVGAGI. Trimming removed 4 bases from V and 5 bases from J; junction bases left unmatched: 2. This CDR3 is built from 13 residues. In nucleotides, the CDR3 is TGTGCCAGCAGTTTAGACAGGGATCAGCCCCAGCATTTT. Protein product: CASSLDRDQPQHF.

This chain joins TRBV28 and TRBJ1-5, with 8 positions matching TRBD1. This CDR3 contains 16 residues. From germline, CDR1 is MDHEN and CDR2 SYDVKM. V shed 1 base, J shed 5 bases, and the junction held 7 bases outside the gene matches. The CDR3 loop is CASSLFRDRKDQPQHF. The CDR3 nucleotides are TGTGCCAGCAGTTTATTTAGGGACAGGAAGGATCAGCCCCAGCATTTT.